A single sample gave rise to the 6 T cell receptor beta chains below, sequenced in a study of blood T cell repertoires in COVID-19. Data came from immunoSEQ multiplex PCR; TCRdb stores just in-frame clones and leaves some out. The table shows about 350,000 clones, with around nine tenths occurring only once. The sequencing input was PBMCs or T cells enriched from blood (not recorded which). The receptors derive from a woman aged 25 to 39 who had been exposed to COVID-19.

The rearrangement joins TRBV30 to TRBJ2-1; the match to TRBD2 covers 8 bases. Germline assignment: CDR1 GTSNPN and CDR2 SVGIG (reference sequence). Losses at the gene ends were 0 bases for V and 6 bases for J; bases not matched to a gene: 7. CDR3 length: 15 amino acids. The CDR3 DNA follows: TGTGCCTGGAGTGTCCGCGGCGGGAGGCTCAATGAGCAGTTCTTC. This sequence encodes CAWSVRGGRLNEQFF.

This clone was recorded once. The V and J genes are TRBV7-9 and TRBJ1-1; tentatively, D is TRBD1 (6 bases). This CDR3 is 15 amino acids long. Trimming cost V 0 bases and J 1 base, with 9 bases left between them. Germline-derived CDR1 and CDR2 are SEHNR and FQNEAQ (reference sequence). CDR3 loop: CASSLAGGQNTEAFF. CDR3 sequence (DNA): TGTGCCAGCAGCTTAGCGGGGGGGCAGAACACTGAAGCTTTCTTT. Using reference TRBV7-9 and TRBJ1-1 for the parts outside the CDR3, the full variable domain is DTGVSQNPRHKITKRGQNVTFRCDPISEHNRLYWYRQTLGQGPEFLTYFQNEAQLEKSRLLSDRFSAERPKGSFSTLEIQRTEQGDSAMYLCASSLAGGQNTEAFFGQGTRLTVV.

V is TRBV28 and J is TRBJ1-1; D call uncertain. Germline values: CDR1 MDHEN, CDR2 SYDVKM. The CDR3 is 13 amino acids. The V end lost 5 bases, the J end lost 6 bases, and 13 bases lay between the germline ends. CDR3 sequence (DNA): TGTGCCAGCAGTGTAGGCGGGATCCCTGAAGCTTTCTTT. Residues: CASSVGGIPEAFF. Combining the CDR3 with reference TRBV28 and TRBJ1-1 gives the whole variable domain DVKVTQSSRYLVKRTGEKVFLECVQDMDHENMFWYRQDPGLGLRLIYFSYDVKMKEKGDIPEGYSVSREKKERFSLILESASTNQTSMYLCASSVGGIPEAFFGQGTRLTVV.

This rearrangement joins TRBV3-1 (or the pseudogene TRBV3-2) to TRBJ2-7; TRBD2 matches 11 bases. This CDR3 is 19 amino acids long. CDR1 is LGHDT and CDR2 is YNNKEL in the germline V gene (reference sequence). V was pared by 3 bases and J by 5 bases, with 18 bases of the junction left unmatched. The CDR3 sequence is CASSHLNRVAGGPRHEQYF. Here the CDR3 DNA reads TGTGCCAGCAGCCACTTGAATCGGGTAGCGGGAGGGCCGAGACACGAGCAGTACTTC.

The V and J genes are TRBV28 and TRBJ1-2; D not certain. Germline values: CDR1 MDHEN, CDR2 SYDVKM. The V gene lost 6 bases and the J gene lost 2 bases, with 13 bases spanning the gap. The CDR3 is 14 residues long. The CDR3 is CASSSWRQNYGYTF. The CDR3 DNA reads TGTGCCAGCAGCTCATGGAGGCAGAACTATGGCTACACCTTC.

The CDR3 spells CATSDFYYNEQFF. Written as DNA, the CDR3 is TGTGCCACCAGTGATTTCTACTACAATGAGCAGTTCTTC. The chain joins TRBV24-1 to TRBJ2-1; D is ambiguous. V dropped 1 base and J dropped 3 bases, with 3 bases sitting between them. Germline V lookup: CDR1 KGHDR, CDR2 SFDVKD. The CDR3 has 13 amino acids.